This T cell receptor beta chain was observed in a study of T cells in Graves' hyperthyroidism and ophthalmopathy. Study results and limitations: Separation of ophthalmopathy from stable hyperthyroidism was achieved by a 13 V-J model.

Unmatched junction bases numbered 17, after V lost 3 bases and J lost 0 bases. The CDR3 contains 20 residues. Amplification of TCR beta CDR3 regions was performed using RNA transcripts as template. The primer set for the first-round RT-PCR of the TCR CDR3 was HTBI. TCRdb fed the multiplex PCR reads into MiXCR, producing one record per CDR3 protein. The data contain over 500,000 distinct CDR3 sequences, around 13% of them seen just once; the ten biggest clones take up around 14%. Hyperthyroidism patients were newly diagnosed, had disease duration under 2 months, and were aged 18 to 65 years. Uncontrolled infection, other autoimmune disease, pregnancy and lactation each barred patients from inclusion. This clonotype has at least ten counts. Its antigen is not identified.

The rearrangement links TRBV12-3 or TRBV12-4 to TRBJ2-7; 10 positions match TRBD2. What was sequenced was blood. The origin of this receptor is a woman in her 40s with Graves' hyperthyroidism. CDR3 sequence reads: CASSFGGLGTSGTSSYEQYF. CDR3 sequence (DNA): TGTGCCAGCAGTTTTGGTGGTTTGGGTACTAGCGGGACTAGCTCCTACGAGCAGTACTTC.